Below are 29 T cell receptor beta chains sequenced from a single sample in a study of shared clonotypes between healthy human individuals. Using immunoSEQ multiplex PCR, the repertoire was profiled, and TCRdb retains in-frame clones only, with some absent. The table has around 2.1 million clones, approximately 95% seen once. The sample was naive CD4+ T cells sorted from blood. Regarding subset: CD45RA+ positively selected. The origin of the receptors is a man aged 18 to 29 in good health.

The genes are TRBV6-5 and TRBJ2-5, with D possibly matching TRBD2 (6 bases). The CDR3 has 15 residues. Germline CDR1 MNHEY, CDR2 SVGAGI. The V end lost 7 bases, the J end lost 4 bases, and 19 bases lay between the germline ends. The CDR3 DNA sequence: TGTGCCAGCACCCCGGGAGCTCAACCGGGAGAGACCCAGTACTTC. Encoded protein: CASTPGAQPGETQYF.

The CDR3 DNA reads as TGTGCCAGCAGTGGCCTAGCGGGAGGGAGGGGCCGACGCACCGGGGAGCTGTTTTTT. Residues: CASSGLAGGRGRRTGELFF. This chain uses TRBV2 with TRBJ2-2; 12 bases agree with TRBD2. The J segment lost 4 bases and the V segment lost 4 bases, leaving 13 bases of the junction unmatched. Looked up from germline, CDR1 is SNHLY and CDR2 is FYNNEI. CDR3 length: 19 amino acids.

Remarks on this clone: Other DNA sequences within the sample encode an identical CDR3. The V call is TRBV19, the J call TRBJ1-1, with D maybe TRBD1 (5 bases). Per the germline V gene, CDR1 is LNHDA and CDR2 is SQIVND (reference sequence). V was trimmed by 5 bases and J by 5 bases, leaving 12 bases between them. The CDR3 consists of 13 residues. CDR3 region: CASSEQGGTEAFF. The CDR3 DNA is TGTGCCAGTAGTGAGCAGGGAGGGACTGAAGCTTTCTTT.

V usage is TRBV5-1 and J usage is TRBJ2-5; D not resolved. The ends were cut back, 5 bases at V and 1 base at J, with 6 bases in the middle. Germline V gene data show CDR1 as SGHRS and CDR2 as YFSETQ. This CDR3 is built from 12 residues. Written as DNA, the CDR3 is TGCGCCAGCAGTCACACCCAAGAGACCCAGTACTTC. This sequence encodes CASSHTQETQYF.

The gene calls are TRBV10-3 and TRBJ2-4; TRBD1 is a possible D gene (6 bases). Germline V CDR1 and CDR2: ENHRY, SYGVKD. Trimming removed 3 bases at V and 2 bases at J, with 14 bases between. The CDR3 has 16 amino acids. The CDR3 DNA follows: TGTGCCATCAGTGATAAGGCAGGGGAGACCAAAAACATTCAGTACTTC. Translated, it gives CAISDKAGETKNIQYF.

This chain joins TRBV5-1 and TRBJ2-1; D uncertain. The V end lost 7 bases, the J end lost 4 bases, and 15 bases lay between the germline ends. The germline gives CDR1 SGHRS, CDR2 YFSETQ. The CDR3 has 14 residues. The CDR3 sequence: CASQLSVGYNEQFF. DNA of the CDR3: TGCGCCAGCCAGCTCAGCGTAGGATACAATGAGCAGTTCTTC.

The chain couples TRBV7-4 to TRBJ2-2, with 7 bases fitting TRBD2. This CDR3 has 16 residues. Unmatched junction bases numbered 6, after V lost 4 bases and J lost 1 base. The germline V gene encodes CDR1 SGHVT and CDR2 SQSDAQ. The CDR3 DNA is TGTGCCAGCAGCTGGGGACTATTCTTGAACACCGGGGAGCTGTTTTTT. It specifies CASSWGLFLNTGELFF.

This chain joins TRBV10-2 and TRBJ2-5; unclear D gene. The CDR3 sequence is 17 residues long. Germline CDR1 reads WSHSY; CDR2 reads SAAADI. V was pared by 0 bases and J by 0 bases, with 14 bases between. As DNA, the CDR3 is TGCGCCAGCAGTGAGTCGTACGCATCCCTCCACCAAGAGACCCAGTACTTC. As protein: CASSESYASLHQETQYF.

This clone was seen only once. The chain carries TRBV2 and TRBJ2-5; the D gene is possibly TRBD2 (5 bases). V lost 8 bases to trimming and J lost 4 bases, with 17 bases between them. The CDR3 consists of 14 residues. Germline CDR1 is SNHLY and CDR2 is FYNNEI. The CDR3 nucleotides are TGTGCCAGCTTCGCGGAGGTTCGAGGAGAGACCCAGTACTTC. It encodes CASFAEVRGETQYF.

Concerning this clone: The junction differs from germline at one of its ends, possibly a read error. This chain connects TRBV19 to TRBJ2-7; 11 bases line up with TRBD1. Germline CDR1 is LNHDA and CDR2 is SQIVND (reference sequence). This CDR3 contains 18 residues. The chain's CDR3 is CVSSTPGTGGSYSYEQYF. The CDR3 DNA reads TGTGTCAGTAGTACCCCCGGGACAGGGGGATCCTACTCCTACGAGCAGTACTTC. The full variable domain, completed using reference TRBV19 and TRBJ2-7, is DGGITQSPKYLFRKEGQNVTLSCEQNLNHDAMYWYRQDPGQGLRLIYYSQIVNDFQKGDIAEGYSVSREKKESFPLTVTSAQKNPTAFYLCVSSTPGTGGSYSYEQYFGPGTRLTVT.

This clone was observed a few times. The sample carries other DNA sequences with the same CDR3. This chain joins TRBV7-9 and TRBJ1-5, with D possibly TRBD1 on 5 matching bases. With 6 bases removed from V and 0 bases from J, the gap between germline ends came to 9 bases. The CDR3 totals 14 residues. Germline CDR1 reads SEHNR; CDR2 reads FQNEAQ (reference sequence). Written as DNA, the CDR3 is TGTGCCAGCAGTCAGGGAAATAGCAATCAGCCCCAGCATTTT. This codes for CASSQGNSNQPQHF.

The V gene is TRBV5-1, the J gene TRBJ2-5; a possible D gene is TRBD1 (6 bases). Per germline, CDR1 SGHRS and CDR2 YFSETQ. Deletions cut 0 bases from V and 4 bases from J, with 13 bases between. CDR3 length equals 15 residues. CDR3 nucleotide sequence: TGCGCCAGCAGCTTGGGTTCCAGGGGAAGAGAGACCCAGTACTTC. Amino acid sequence: CASSLGSRGRETQYF.

The chain couples TRBV4-1 to TRBJ2-7; 9 bases line up with TRBD2. The germline CDR1 and CDR2 sequences are MGHRA and YSYEKL. This CDR3 has 15 amino acids. The V gene end was trimmed by 1 base and the J gene end by 5 bases; junction bases not matched to a gene: 6. The CDR3 loop is CASSQVREGIDEQYF. The CDR3 nucleotides read TGCGCCAGCAGCCAAGTGCGGGAGGGTATAGACGAGCAGTACTTC.

The CDR3, as DNA: TGTGCCAGCAGCTTGGGGCTTAACCATGAGCAGTTCTTC. Amino acids: CASSLGLNHEQFF. The V gene is TRBV5-4, the J gene TRBJ2-1, with D unresolved. V was cut by 0 bases and J by 8 bases, with 9 bases left in between. Germline CDR1 and CDR2: SGHNT and YYREEE (reference sequence). The CDR3 has 13 residues.

The chain links TRBV15 to TRBJ1-1; D remains unclear. Germline V CDR1 and CDR2: LNHNV, YYDKDF (reference sequence). The V end was cut by 5 bases, the J end by 4 bases, with 20 bases between. The CDR3 is 16 amino acids. The CDR3 coding sequence is TGTGCCACCAGCGGGATGCGAGTGGGCGCGGGCACTGAAGCTTTCTTT. Its protein product is CATSGMRVGAGTEAFF.

The J gene is TRBJ2-3, the V gene TRBV11-2, with 8 bases fitting TRBD2. Trimming at V came to 7 bases and at J to 3 bases, leaving 6 bases not matched to a gene. CDR1 SGHAT and CDR2 FQNNGV come from the germline V gene. The CDR3 sequence is 14 residues long. The CDR3 DNA sequence: TGTGCCAGCAAATGGGGACTAGAGACAGATACGCAGTATTTT. Protein sequence: CASKWGLETDTQYF.

About this clone itself: Other nucleotide sequences from this sample produce the same CDR3. The CDR3 DNA is TGTGCCAGCAGCGCACTCGAGACCCAGTACTTC. Its translation is CASSALETQYF. The chain carries TRBV7-2 and TRBJ2-5, with no clear D. CDR1 and CDR2 (germline): SGHTA, FQGNSA. The CDR3 covers 11 residues. With 5 bases removed from V and 5 bases from J, the gap between germline ends came to 6 bases.

The chain uses TRBV11-2 and TRBJ2-1, with D maybe TRBD2 (6 bases). Germline loops: CDR1 SGHAT, CDR2 FQNNGV. The V end lost 1 base, the J end lost 9 bases, and 7 bases lay between the germline ends. CDR3 length equals 12 residues. This CDR3 reads CASSLAGSEQFF. CDR3 DNA: TGTGCCAGCAGCTTAGCCGGGAGTGAGCAGTTCTTC. The entire variable domain, with the rest obtained from reference TRBV11-2 and TRBJ2-1, is as follows: EAGVAQSPRYKIIEKRQSVAFWCNPISGHATLYWYQQILGQGPKLLIQFQNNGVVDDSQLPKDRFSAERLKGVDSTLKIQPAKLEDSAVYLCASSLAGSEQFFGPGTRLTVL.

The V call is TRBV7-6, the J call TRBJ2-7; D is possibly TRBD2 (6 bases). CDR3 length equals 15 residues. In germline, CDR1 is SGHVS, CDR2 FNYEAQ. Trimming removed 1 base from V and 3 bases from J, with 13 bases in between. The CDR3 coding sequence is TGTGCCAGCAGCTTAGGGTTAGAGGGAGGCTACGAGCAGTACTTC. This codes for CASSLGLEGGYEQYF. The entire variable domain, with the rest obtained from reference TRBV7-6 and TRBJ2-7, is as follows: GAGVSQSPRYKVTKRGQDVALRCDPISGHVSLYWYRQALGQGPEFLTYFNYEAQQDKSGLPNDRFSAERPEGSISTLTIQRTEQRDSAMYRCASSLGLEGGYEQYFGPGTRLTVT.

This sequence joins TRBV5-5 and TRBJ2-7; the D gene is possibly TRBD1 (6 bases). The CDR3 is 13 residues long. Germline CDR1 reads SGHKS; CDR2 reads YYEKEE (reference sequence). V was cut by 1 base and J by 4 bases, with 9 bases left in between. This CDR3 is CASSLYREYEQYF. In DNA form, the CDR3 reads TGTGCCAGCAGCTTGTACAGGGAGTACGAGCAGTACTTC.

This chain links TRBV4-2 with TRBJ2-1, with 9 bases aligning to TRBD2. Trimming removed 0 bases from V and 2 bases from J; junction bases left unmatched: 5. The CDR3 loop spans 17 amino acids. The germline V gene encodes CDR1 LGHNA and CDR2 YNFKEQ. The CDR3 loop reads CASSQDRTSVAYNEQFF. CDR3 in DNA: TGTGCCAGCAGCCAAGATAGGACTAGCGTCGCCTACAATGAGCAGTTCTTC.

This chain joins TRBV30 and TRBJ2-3; TRBD2 matches 7 bases. The V segment lost 0 bases and the J segment 9 bases; nucleotides outside the gene matches: 12. Germline assignment: CDR1 GTSNPN and CDR2 SVGIG (reference sequence). The length of the CDR3 is 15 residues. The CDR3 DNA reads as TGTGCCTGGAGTGTACGACTGGCGGGAGTTGACACGCAGTATTTT. This sequence encodes CAWSVRLAGVDTQYF.

This chain joins TRBV7-8 and TRBJ2-7, with 7 nucleotides matching TRBD2. Germline trimming cut 5 bases from V and 3 bases from J; bases unmatched to any gene: 7. The CDR3 runs 14 residues. Germline-derived CDR1 and CDR2 are SGHVS and FQNEAQ. The CDR3 here is CASSASGTHYEQYF. CDR3 nucleotide sequence: TGTGCCAGCAGCGCGAGCGGGACTCACTACGAGCAGTACTTC.

The chain couples TRBV11-3 to TRBJ2-5; D gene uncertain. The CDR3 covers 13 residues. Germline values: CDR1 SGHNT, CDR2 YENEEA. Deletions cut 2 bases from V and 3 bases from J, with 7 bases between. CDR3 region: CASSLRGKETQYF. CDR3 nucleotides: TGTGCCAGCAGCTTAAGAGGAAAAGAGACCCAGTACTTC.

The J gene is TRBJ2-1, the V gene TRBV5-1; 10 bases are shared with TRBD2. The length of the CDR3 is 15 residues. The germline V gene encodes CDR1 SGHRS and CDR2 YFSETQ. The V gene end was trimmed by 4 bases and the J gene end by 7 bases; junction bases not matched to a gene: 8. CDR3 region: CASSVSGGLGNEQFF. CDR3 sequence (DNA): TGCGCCAGCAGCGTTAGCGGGGGGCTCGGGAATGAGCAGTTCTTC.

The J gene is TRBJ2-1, the V gene TRBV28, with D possibly matching TRBD1 (6 bases). Germline-derived CDR1 and CDR2 are MDHEN and SYDVKM. Trimming shortened V by 6 bases and J by 5 bases, and 14 bases separated the two germline ends. The CDR3 contains 14 residues. CDR3 residues: CASRADRLNNEQFF. The CDR3 bases are TGTGCCAGCAGAGCAGACAGGTTGAACAATGAGCAGTTCTTC.

The V gene is TRBV7-3, the J gene TRBJ2-5; TRBD1 might be the D (6 bases). Trimming took off 8 bases at V and 7 bases at J, with 11 bases between the two ends. The CDR3 sequence is 11 residues long. From germline, CDR1 is SGHTA and CDR2 FQGTGA. Here the CDR3 reads CASAIGGTQYF. CDR3 nucleotide sequence: TGTGCCAGCGCGATAGGGGGGACCCAGTACTTC. Full variable domain (outside the CDR3, taken from reference TRBV7-3 and TRBJ2-5): GAGVSQTPSNKVTEKGKYVELRCDPISGHTALYWYRQSLGQGPEFLIYFQGTGAADDSGLPNDRFFAVRPEGSVSTLKIQRTERGDSAVYLCASAIGGTQYFGPGTRLLVL.

The rearrangement links TRBV30 to TRBJ1-6; D is unclear. CDR1 and CDR2 (germline): GTSNPN, SVGIG (reference sequence). The CDR3 has 16 amino acids. The ends were cut back, 0 bases at V and 5 bases at J, with 14 bases in the middle. CDR3 in amino acids: CAWSVGRVENNSPLHF. CDR3 coding DNA: TGTGCCTGGAGTGTAGGGAGGGTTGAAAATAATTCACCCCTCCACTTT. The entire variable domain, with the rest obtained from reference TRBV30 and TRBJ1-6, is as follows: SQTIHQWPATLVQPVGSPLSLECTVEGTSNPNLYWYRQAAGRGLQLLFYSVGIGQISSEVPQNLSASRPQDRQFILSSKKLLLSDSGFYLCAWSVGRVENNSPLHFGNGTRLTVT.

V gene TRBV15 combines with J gene TRBJ1-4, with a tentative D call TRBD1 (6 bases). Germline CDR1 and CDR2: LNHNV and YYDKDF (reference sequence). V was trimmed by 4 bases and J by 7 bases, leaving 13 bases between them. The CDR3 sequence is 14 residues long. The CDR3 bases are TGTGCCACCAGCACATTACAGGGCGTTGAAAAACTGTTTTTT. Translated, it gives CATSTLQGVEKLFF. Using reference TRBV15 and TRBJ1-4 for the parts outside the CDR3, the full variable domain is DAMVIQNPRYQVTQFGKPVTLSCSQTLNHNVMYWYQQKSSQAPKLLFHYYDKDFNNEADTPDNFQSRRPNTSFCFLDIRSPGLGDTAMYLCATSTLQGVEKLFFGSGTQLSVL.